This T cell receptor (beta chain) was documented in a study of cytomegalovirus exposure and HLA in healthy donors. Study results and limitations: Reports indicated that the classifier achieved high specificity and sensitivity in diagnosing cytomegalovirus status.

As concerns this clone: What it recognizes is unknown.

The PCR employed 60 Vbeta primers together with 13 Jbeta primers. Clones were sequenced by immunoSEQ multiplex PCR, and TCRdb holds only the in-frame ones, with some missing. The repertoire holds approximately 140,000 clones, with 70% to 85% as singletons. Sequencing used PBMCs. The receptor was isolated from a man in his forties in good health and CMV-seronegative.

CDR3 sequence: CASSFGLAADTQYF. In DNA form, the CDR3 reads TGTGCCAGCAGTTTCGGACTAGCGGCAGATACGCAGTATTTT. This chain joins TRBV2 and TRBJ2-3, with 10 bases lining up with TRBD2. Germline loops: CDR1 SNHLY, CDR2 FYNNEI. This CDR3 contains 14 residues. V lost 5 bases and J lost 4; bases outside the gene matches: 3.